The 23 T cell receptor beta chains reported below all come from one sample, sequenced in a study of T cell repertoires in cytomegalovirus infection. These receptors have no identified antigens. A single record per CDR3 protein comes from TCRdb applying MiXCR to the reads. The data show some 130,000 distinct CDR3 sequences, roughly 32% seen once. The sample was CD8+ T cells from cultured PBMCs, taken from culture after CMV antigen stimulation. These receptors all come from a human donor in good health (CMV status not recorded). Some clones in this sample may be carry-over from other donors' samples.

This clonotype was counted only a few times. V and J are TRBV27 and TRBJ2-1; 7 positions agree with TRBD2. This CDR3 region has 18 residues. V trimming: 5 bases; J trimming: 4 bases; junction bases outside the gene matches: 17. Germline V gene data show CDR1 as MNHEY and CDR2 as SMNVEV (reference sequence). The chain's CDR3 is CASSLLAGVPKWYNEQFF. DNA of the CDR3: TGTGCCAGCAGTCTACTGGCGGGGGTCCCTAAGTGGTACAATGAGCAGTTCTTC.

The chain is built from TRBV12-3 or TRBV12-4 and TRBJ2-7; maybe TRBD2 (6 bases). The V gene lost 7 bases and the J gene lost 0 bases, with 22 bases spanning the gap. This CDR3 has 17 amino acids. CDR3 bases: TGTGCCAGCAATGAGGATTCTGGCGGGGTCAGCTCCTACGAGCAGTACTTC. The encoded protein is CASNEDSGGVSSYEQYF.

A few counts support this clonotype. The chain joins TRBV2 to TRBJ2-7; 7 bases align to TRBD1. Trimming at V came to 4 bases and at J to 1 base, leaving 4 bases not matched to a gene. The CDR3 runs 14 residues. CDR1 and CDR2 from the germline V gene are SNHLY and FYNNEI. The CDR3 sequence is CASSANRGSYEQYF. The CDR3 DNA sequence: TGTGCCAGCAGTGCGAACAGGGGATCCTACGAGCAGTACTTC.

The chain uses TRBV12-3 or TRBV12-4 and TRBJ2-7, with TRBD1 matching 9 bases. This CDR3 spans 12 amino acids. The trim removed 6 bases at V and 6 bases at J, leaving 3 bases unmatched. The CDR3: CASSGTGPEQYF. In DNA form, the CDR3 reads TGTGCCAGCAGCGGGACAGGGCCCGAGCAGTACTTC.

This clonotype was seen just once. A read error may produce the germline difference seen at one junction end. This chain uses TRBV12-3 or TRBV12-4 with TRBJ2-6; no definite D call. The CDR3 is made up of 17 amino acids. Written as DNA, the CDR3 is TGTGCCAGCAGGTTAGAACGCGCGATCTCTGGGGCCAACGTCCTGACTTTC. As protein: CASRLERAISGANVLTF.

Only a few counts were recorded for this clonotype. This CDR3 reads CASVRTADYGYTF. The CDR3 DNA follows: TGTGCCAGCGTAAGGACAGCCGACTATGGCTACACCTTC. The chain has TRBV28 and TRBJ1-2; maybe TRBD1 (6 bases). The germline V gene has CDR1 MDHEN and CDR2 SYDVKM. Trimming took 8 bases from V and 3 from J, leaving 13 bases between them. The CDR3 is 13 amino acids.

This clonotype has only a few counts. DNA of the CDR3: TGTGCCAGCAGTGAAGACCAGGGGCGCGGCACTGAAGCTTTCTTT. Its protein is CASSEDQGRGTEAFF. This chain connects TRBV2 to TRBJ1-1, with D maybe TRBD1 (6 bases). V dropped 1 base and J dropped 4 bases, with 13 bases sitting between them. The CDR3 is made up of 15 amino acids. Germline loops: CDR1 SNHLY, CDR2 FYNNEI.

This chain joins TRBV20-1 and TRBJ2-7; no reliable D call. Germline V gives CDR1 DFQATT, CDR2 SNEGSKA (reference sequence). The CDR3 consists of 12 residues. Trimming stripped 1 base from V and 2 bases from J, with 6 bases between. The CDR3 protein is CSARGRAYEQYF. CDR3 nucleotides: TGCAGTGCTAGAGGCCGGGCCTACGAGCAGTACTTC.

This clonotype was recorded many times. The genes are TRBV12-3 or TRBV12-4 and TRBJ2-5; no clear D gene. V was trimmed by 0 bases and J by 3 bases, leaving 8 bases between them. This CDR3 is built from 14 residues. CDR3 nucleotides: TGTGCCAGCAGTTTAGCGCACGGTGAAGAGACCCAGTACTTC. This encodes CASSLAHGEETQYF.

The rearrangement joins TRBV7-8 to TRBJ2-5; weak D call: TRBD1 (6 bases). Trimming left V 5 bases short and J 1 base short, with 17 bases between. CDR3 length: 16 residues. The germline gives CDR1 SGHVS, CDR2 FQNEAQ. CDR3 bases: TGTGCCAGCAGCCCCGCCCCGGACAGACCCCAAGAGACCCAGTACTTC. Protein: CASSPAPDRPQETQYF.

There are a few counts of this clonotype. This chain links TRBV7-3 with TRBJ1-3, with a weak D call TRBD1 (5 bases). Trimming removed 6 bases at V and 8 bases at J, with 23 bases between. CDR1 is SGHTA and CDR2 is FQGTGA in the germline V gene. The CDR3 is 16 residues long. The CDR3 loop reads CASRKAIGGARDTIYF. CDR3 DNA sequence: TGTGCCAGCAGAAAAGCAATTGGAGGGGCCAGGGACACCATATATTTT.

The CDR3: CSAREGGGHEQYF. For the CDR3, the DNA is TGCAGTGCTAGAGAGGGCGGGGGGCACGAGCAGTACTTC. V and J are TRBV20-1 and TRBJ2-7; TRBD2 matches 8 bases. The junction had 3 bases not matched to a gene; V was cut back by 0 bases and J by 5 bases. This CDR3 is 13 amino acids long. Germline-derived CDR1 and CDR2 are DFQATT and SNEGSKA (reference sequence).

The gene calls are TRBV12-3 or TRBV12-4 and TRBJ2-4, with D perhaps given as TRBD1 or TRBD2 (7 bases each). With 5 bases removed from V and 8 bases from J, the gap between germline ends came to 16 bases. The CDR3 is 14 residues long. The CDR3 region is CASSPQGGWDIQYF. The CDR3 DNA reads as TGTGCCAGCAGTCCCCAGGGGGGGTGGGACATTCAGTACTTC.

The chain couples TRBV7-9 to TRBJ2-5; 10 nucleotides align to TRBD2. The trim removed 1 base at V and 0 bases at J, leaving 8 bases unmatched. The CDR3 consists of 18 residues. Germline V gene sequence: CDR1 SEHNR, CDR2 FQNEAQ (reference sequence). CDR3 region: CASSLDGLAVANQETQYF. The CDR3 nucleotides read TGTGCCAGCAGCTTAGATGGACTAGCGGTAGCTAACCAAGAGACCCAGTACTTC.

Only a few counts were recorded for this clonotype. This sequence joins TRBV6-4 and TRBJ2-1, with 7 bases fitting TRBD2. CDR1 MRHNA and CDR2 SNTAGT come from the germline V gene. The CDR3 length is 19 residues. Losses at the gene ends were 7 bases for V and 0 bases for J; bases not matched to a gene: 18. The CDR3: CASTRLTQLGGDSYNEQFF. The DNA for the CDR3 is TGTGCCAGCACGAGACTGACTCAATTGGGGGGGGACTCCTACAATGAGCAGTTCTTC.

There are a few counts of this clonotype. The chain couples TRBV7-6 to TRBJ2-7; a weak D match, TRBD1 (5 bases). V gave up 2 bases and J gave up 5 bases, with 13 bases separating them. Germline lookup yields CDR1 SGHVS and CDR2 FNYEAQ. CDR3 length equals 14 residues. CDR3 DNA: TGTGCCAGCAGCTTAAGGGGCAGGCTCGACGAGCAGTACTTC. This gives the protein CASSLRGRLDEQYF.

The chain links TRBV12-3 or TRBV12-4 to TRBJ1-5; D uncertain. The CDR3 length is 13 residues. Between the trimmed V and J ends, which lost 3 bases and 6 bases, there was a span of 9 bases. CDR3: CASSLGYGQPQHF. CDR3 nucleotide sequence: TGTGCCAGCAGTTTGGGGTACGGTCAGCCCCAGCATTTT.

Ten or more counts support this clonotype. The rearrangement joins TRBV7-6 to TRBJ2-7; 7 bases map to TRBD1. The CDR3 is 16 residues long. Per germline, CDR1 SGHVS and CDR2 FNYEAQ. Germline trimming cut 4 bases from V and 0 bases from J; bases unmatched to any gene: 9. CDR3 amino acids: CASSSNGQAGSYEQYF. In DNA, the CDR3 is TGTGCCAGCAGCTCCAACGGACAGGCGGGCTCCTACGAGCAGTACTTC.

This sequence joins TRBV6-5 and TRBJ1-4; 7 positions match TRBD1. The length of the CDR3 is 15 residues. Trimming removed 5 bases from V and 4 bases from J; junction bases left unmatched: 7. CDR1 is MNHEY and CDR2 is SVGAGI in the germline V gene. CDR3 nucleotides: TGTGCCAGCAGTGTGGACAGGTCATTTAATGAAAAACTGTTTTTT. It translates to CASSVDRSFNEKLFF.

This clonotype was detected ten times or more. The gene calls are TRBV19 and TRBJ2-1; D unresolved. The CDR3 is 15 residues long. The V gene lost 3 bases and the J gene lost 3 bases, with 12 bases spanning the gap. Germline V gene sequence: CDR1 LNHDA, CDR2 SQIVND (reference sequence). The CDR3 nucleotides are TGTGCCAGTAGTATCGCCCACAGTAACTACAATGAGCAGTTCTTC. It is translated as CASSIAHSNYNEQFF.

The chain has TRBV28 and TRBJ2-6, with D perhaps TRBD2 (6 bases). Deletions cut 3 bases from V and 1 base from J, with 19 bases between. The CDR3 runs to 19 residues. Germline lookup yields CDR1 MDHEN and CDR2 SYDVKM. CDR3 region: CASSLNPREVVSGANVLTF. Here the CDR3 DNA reads TGTGCCAGCAGTTTGAACCCCAGGGAGGTAGTGTCTGGGGCCAACGTCCTGACTTTC.

The chain couples TRBV7-2 to TRBJ2-7; the match to TRBD1 covers 7 bases. The trim removed 1 base at V and 3 bases at J, leaving 3 bases unmatched. The germline CDR1 and CDR2 sequences are SGHTA and FQGNSA. The CDR3 spans 14 residues. The CDR3 region is CASSLDRGDYEQYF. Here the CDR3 DNA reads TGTGCCAGCAGCTTAGACAGGGGAGACTACGAGCAGTACTTC. Full variable domain (outside the CDR3, taken from reference TRBV7-2 and TRBJ2-7): GAGVSQSPSNKVTEKGKDVELRCDPISGHTALYWYRQSLGQGLEFLIYFQGNSAPDKSGLPSDRFSAERTGGSVSTLTIQRTQQEDSAVYLCASSLDRGDYEQYFGPGTRLTVT.

This clonotype was counted between two and nine times. The rearrangement links TRBV28 to TRBJ2-1, with a possible D match to TRBD2 (6 bases). Germline CDR1 and CDR2: MDHEN and SYDVKM. The ends were cut back, 8 bases at V and 0 bases at J, with 11 bases in the middle. This CDR3 is built from 14 residues. The chain's CDR3 is CASRRAASYNEQFF. The CDR3 coding sequence is TGTGCCAGCCGGAGGGCGGCCTCCTACAATGAGCAGTTCTTC.